Sequencing of this TCR beta chain was carried out in a study of neurological immune-mediated disorders (dated by TCRdb to between 2018 and 2021). Notes on the research overall: The study compared peripheral blood TCR-beta repertoires of HTLV-I-associated myelopathy (HAM/TSP) patients, multiple sclerosis patients and healthy controls using UMI-based sequencing. The roughly 100 TCR-beta libraries covered PBMC samples along with longitudinal samples, technical triplicates, and paired sorted CD4+ and CD8+ T-cell subsets. The cohort included some 70 subjects: some 14 with HAM/TSP, around 34 with multiple sclerosis, and around 20 healthy controls.

cDNA was synthesized by template-switch 5'RACE using a primer carrying a 10-nucleotide random unique molecular identifier by which each TCR transcript was tagged. Every sequencing run yielded over 170 million TCR-beta sequences covering 15-18 subjects. The RNeasy kit was used to extract total RNA. The KAPA Real-time Library Amplification kit was used to amplify TCR-beta VDJ regions with primers for the TCR constant region and the 5'RACE anchor. A first PCR added sample indexes and Illumina adaptors, after which a second PCR increased the library yield. After purification with Ampure beads, the TCR product of roughly 650 bp was size-selected on a 2% E-gel SizeSelection system. Before pooling, library quality was checked on a Bioanalyzer, concentration was measured with Qubit, and libraries were quantified with the Kapa Library Quantification kit. An Illumina HiSeq 2500 was used to sequence the libraries paired-end at 2 x 150 bp. To increase sequence diversity, about 25-31% phiX was spiked into each library pool. In the authors' own workflow: The UMI-based MiGEC pipeline processed quality-filtered reads and removed over 80% of raw TCR sequences during error correction. VDJ genes were aligned to IMGT germline references, and each clonotype was defined by a unique CDR3 amino acid sequence together with V-J genes. VDJtools evaluated clonal expansion, Shannon diversity and CDR3 relatedness (CalcPairwiseDistances, ClusterSamples); CLCbio workbench built phylogenetic trees. A clone was classed as expanded if it had 8 or more unique UMIs, a cutoff based on coefficient-of-variation modelling across technical triplicates. In-frame beta chains were kept once TCRdb had trimmed the public reads at Q25 with fastp and called clones with MiXCR. When rows share a CDR3 protein, they turn into one entry using the most common DNA and genes. In this record, the V and J calls reflect TCRdb's handling and not the investigators' own analysis. Counted in this sample were some 37,000 distinct CDR3 sequences; approximately 4.4% of them appeared once. The ten top clones hold around 9.7% of the sample.

Trimming removed 5 bases from V and 5 bases from J, leaving 17 bases between the germline ends. From the germline V gene (reference sequence), CDR1 is DFQATT and CDR2 is SNEGSKA. The cysteine opens and the phenylalanine closes a CDR3 of 14 amino acids. The DNA shown is the 42-base CDR3, in frame from base 1. This clonotype has a count of ten or more. Its antigen is still unknown. Per-base qualities were not stored, and no clone one base away is much larger. The healthy controls were volunteers from blood banks in Maryland, USA. TCR libraries for sorted subsets were made from under 1.1 million sorted CD4+ or CD8+ T cells. Peripheral blood was subjected to Ficoll-Hypaque density gradient centrifugation to isolate PBMCs, which were then cryopreserved in liquid nitrogen. Paired sorted CD4+ and CD8+ subsets came from healthy controls, HAM/TSP patients and MS patients. Study-level results and caveats: TCR clonal expansion was highest in HAM/TSP patients and lowest in MS patients, with MS patients falling below even healthy controls. Across subjects, expanded clones never shared an identical CDR3 amino acid sequence, which suggests that the TCR-beta repertoires in every group were private.

This TCR came from a man between 18 and 29 years old in good health. The chain is assembled from TRBV20-1 and TRBJ2-3; TRBD2 is possibly the D segment (6 matching bases). Sequencing was done on a sample of CD4+ T cells from blood. The DNA sequence is given as TGCAGTGCTGATCCGGGCGGGACGGGAGATACGCAGTATTTT. Protein translation: CSADPGGTGDTQYF.